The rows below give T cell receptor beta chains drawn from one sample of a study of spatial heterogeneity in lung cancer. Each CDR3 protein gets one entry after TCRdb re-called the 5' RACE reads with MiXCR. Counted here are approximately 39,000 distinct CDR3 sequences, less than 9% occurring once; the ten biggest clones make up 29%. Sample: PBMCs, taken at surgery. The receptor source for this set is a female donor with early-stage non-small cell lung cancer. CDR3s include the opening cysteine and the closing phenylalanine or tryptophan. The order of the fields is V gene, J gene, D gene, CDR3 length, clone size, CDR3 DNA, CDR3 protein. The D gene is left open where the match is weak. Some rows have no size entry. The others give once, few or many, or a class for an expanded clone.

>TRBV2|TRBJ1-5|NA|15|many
TGTGCCAGCAAGGGGGAGGGATGGGGCAATCAGCCCCAGCATTTT
CASKGEGWGNQPQHF
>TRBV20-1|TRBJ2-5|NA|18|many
TGCAGTGCTAGGTCCGCTGTTCTGAGTAACTCCGGGGGAGAGACCCAGTACTTC
CSARSAVLSNSGGETQYF
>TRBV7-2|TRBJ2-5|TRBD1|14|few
TGTGCCAGCAGTGGACAGGGAGGATTGGAGACCCAGCACTTC
CASSGQGGLETQHF
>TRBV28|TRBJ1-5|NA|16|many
TGTGCCAGCAGTTTAAATCGGCAGGGAATAGGTCAGCCCCAGCATTTT
CASSLNRQGIGQPQHF
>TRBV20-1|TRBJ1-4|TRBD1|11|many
TGCAGTGCTAGAAGGGACAGGATTCTGTTTTTT
CSARRDRILFF
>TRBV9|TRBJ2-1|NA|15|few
TGTGCCAGCAGCGTAGAACCGAGCTCCTACAATGAGCAGTTCTTC
CASSVEPSSYNEQFF
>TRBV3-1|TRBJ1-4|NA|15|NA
TGTGCCAGCAGCCAAGGGGTGGATAGGGATGAAAAACTGTTTTTT
CASSQGVDRDEKLFF
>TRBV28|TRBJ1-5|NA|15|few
TGTGCCAGCAGTTTGGGAGGGAGAGCGAGTCAGCCCCAGCATTTT
CASSLGGRASQPQHF
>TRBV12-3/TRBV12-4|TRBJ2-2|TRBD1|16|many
TGTGCCAGCAGTTCATCCGGGACAGATTACACCGGGGAGCTGTTTTTT
CASSSSGTDYTGELFF
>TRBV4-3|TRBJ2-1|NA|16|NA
TGCGCCAGCAGCCGCGCCCGGGGGCAGGGGGGGAATGAGCAGTTCTTC
CASSRARGQGGNEQFF
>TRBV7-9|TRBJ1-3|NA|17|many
TGTGCCAGCAGTCCCAACCTCAGGGGTCTCTCCGGAAACACCATATATTTT
CASSPNLRGLSGNTIYF
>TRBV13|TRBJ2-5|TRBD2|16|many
TGTGCCAGCAGCTTAGGCCTCCCTACTAGCGCGGAGACCCAGTACTTC
CASSLGLPTSAETQYF
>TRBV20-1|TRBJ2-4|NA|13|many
TGCAGTGCTAGTAGGGGTGGGGAAAACATTCAGTACTTC
CSASRGGENIQYF
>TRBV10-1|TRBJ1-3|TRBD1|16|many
TGCGCCAGCAGCATGGACAGGGGAGGATCTGGAAACACCATATATTTT
CASSMDRGGSGNTIYF
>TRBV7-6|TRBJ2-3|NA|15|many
TGTGCCAGCAGCCCGAGGGGGGACGGCACAGATACGCAGTATTTT
CASSPRGDGTDTQYF
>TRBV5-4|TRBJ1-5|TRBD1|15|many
TGTGCCAGCAGCCAGGGGGCTGAGGGCAATCAGCCCCAGCATTTT
CASSQGAEGNQPQHF
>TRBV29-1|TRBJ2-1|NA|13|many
TGCAGCGTTCGGAGCGGCTATTACAATGAGCAGTTCTTC
CSVRSGYYNEQFF
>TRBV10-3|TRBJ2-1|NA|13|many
TGTGCCATCAGTGTCTGGGCCTACAATGAGCAGTTCTTC
CAISVWAYNEQFF
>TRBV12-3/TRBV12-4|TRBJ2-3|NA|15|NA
TGTGCCAGCTCCCAGGCCCGCTCACGCACAGATACGCAGTATTTT
CASSQARSRTDTQYF
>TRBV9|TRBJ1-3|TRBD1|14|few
TGTGCCACTGGACAGGATCCCACTGGAAACACCATATATTTT
CATGQDPTGNTIYF
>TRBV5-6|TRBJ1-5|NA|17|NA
TGTGCCAGCAGCTTGGGCCTCCGGGCAGGGGAGGGCCAGCCCCAGCATTTT
CASSLGLRAGEGQPQHF
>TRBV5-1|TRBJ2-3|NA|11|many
TGCGCCAGCAGCTTTCTGGATACGCAGTATTTT
CASSFLDTQYF
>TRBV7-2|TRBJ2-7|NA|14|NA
TGTGCCAGCAGCTTAGTGGGTCGAACCTACGAGCAGTACTTC
CASSLVGRTYEQYF
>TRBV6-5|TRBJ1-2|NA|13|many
TGTGCCAGCAGTCTAGACAGTAACTATGGCTACACCTTC
CASSLDSNYGYTF
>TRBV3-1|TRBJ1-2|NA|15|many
TGTGCCAGCAGCCAAGATTTCGGGACAATCTATGGCTACACCTTC
CASSQDFGTIYGYTF
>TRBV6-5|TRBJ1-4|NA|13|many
TGTGCCAGCAGTACACTAGGGGGGGAAAAACTGTTTTTT
CASSTLGGEKLFF
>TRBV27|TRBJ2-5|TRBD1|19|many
TGTGCCAGCAGTTCACCTACCTTCGGGACAGGGGAACACCAAGAGACCCAGTACTTC
CASSSPTFGTGEHQETQYF
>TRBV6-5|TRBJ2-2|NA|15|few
TGTGCCAGCAGTTACGGATCAGACCACACCGGGGAGCTGTTTTTT
CASSYGSDHTGELFF
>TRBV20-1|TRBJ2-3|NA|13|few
TGCAGTGCTCGCAGGGGTAGCACAGATACGCAGTATTTT
CSARRGSTDTQYF
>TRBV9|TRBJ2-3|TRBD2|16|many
TGTGCCAGCAGCGTAGGAGTAGCGGGGGGAATGGATACGCAGTATTTT
CASSVGVAGGMDTQYF